Here is one TCR beta chain with its context. Its cognate antigen is unknown. The sample comes from a study of vaccination effects on CD4 cells after COVID-19. Study background: A few million PBMC were seeded per well and grown in the presence of about 10 IU/ml IL-2 and 9.5 to 10 ug/ml peptides. Whole-study findings and limits: Marked contraction was observed in infection-induced and vaccine-induced clones late after vaccination.

TCRdb's copy holds only in-frame clones and misses some; the assay was immunoSEQ multiplex PCR. The data contain about 39,000 clones, roughly 80% of them seen just once; the ten biggest clones take up less than 3.5%. Isolation of CD4+ T cells took place after approximately ten days of culture. Nucleocapsid antibodies stayed negative before and after vaccination, showing no earlier SARS-CoV-2 infection. The source of this sequence is a human donor who received a COVID-19 vaccine. Sequencing was performed on CD4+ T cells from PBMCs cultured without peptide, taken before COVID-19 vaccination.

The CDR3 coding sequence is TGTGCCAGCAGCGCCGGGACGGCTCCCTACGAGCAGTACGTC. Protein sequence: CASSAGTAPYEQYV. This chain links TRBV11-2 with TRBJ2-7; D tentatively fits TRBD1 or TRBD2 (5 bases each). The CDR3 spans 14 residues. Germline values: CDR1 SGHAT, CDR2 FQNNGV. Trimming cost V 5 bases and J 2 bases, with 13 bases left between them.